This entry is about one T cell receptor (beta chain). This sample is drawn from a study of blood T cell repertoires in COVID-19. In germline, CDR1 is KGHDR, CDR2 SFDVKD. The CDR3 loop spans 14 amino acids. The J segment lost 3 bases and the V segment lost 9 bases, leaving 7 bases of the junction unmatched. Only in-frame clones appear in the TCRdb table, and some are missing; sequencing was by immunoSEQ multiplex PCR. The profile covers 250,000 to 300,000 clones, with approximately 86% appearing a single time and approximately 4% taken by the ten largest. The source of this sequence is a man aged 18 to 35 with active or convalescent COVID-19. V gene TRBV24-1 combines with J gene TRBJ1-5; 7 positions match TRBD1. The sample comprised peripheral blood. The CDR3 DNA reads TGTGCCACCGGAACACAGGGGTACAATCAGCCCCAGCATTTT. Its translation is CATGTQGYNQPQHF.